This T cell receptor beta chain was sequenced for a study of blood T cell repertoires in COVID-19 (dated by TCRdb to about 2020). Notes on the research overall: Collaborator samples came from the United States, Italy and Spain and covered acute and convalescent phases of COVID-19. The material from the prospective study consisted of cDNA or gDNA derived from T cells, B-cell-depleted T cells, or PBMCs. The dataset comprised deeply sampled blood TCRbeta repertoires from subjects exposed to, actively infected with, or recovered from COVID-19. The repertoires were released in a freely available public database intended as a resource for research on the immune response to SARS-CoV-2. Samples came from the ongoing ImmuneRACE study (first 160 participants) plus 1,254 subjects from 6 global collaborators. The sample metadata nearly always contained a de-identified subject ID, COVID-19 status, age in years and sex. Where available, HLA class I and class II types were taken from metadata supplied by the sample provider and were not determined by assay-based typing. On the study overall, not on this receptor specifically: Clinical and demographic metadata were provided uncurated, with the amount varying by source and participant.

The germline V gene (reference sequence) gives CDR1 as MNHEY and CDR2 as SMNVEV. V lost 1 base and J lost 1 base, and the count of bases not matched to a germline gene is 4. There are 17 amino acids in the CDR3, from cysteine to phenylalanine inclusive. Just the 51-base CDR3 DNA is kept, in frame starting at base 1. The immunoSEQ Assay, a bias-controlled multiplex PCR, was used to amplify TCRbeta CDR3 regions from genomic DNA. Per the authors' processing: The number of nucleated cells in each sample was estimated by amplification of reference gene primers within the assay. To quantify the absolute abundance of each unique TCRbeta CDR3 rearrangement, sequence reads were collapsed and filtered. For each sample, productive Simpson clonality was calculated as the square root of Simpson's diversity index over productive rearrangements. Imported from immuneACCESS, the table was reduced by TCRdb to in-frame sequences with V and J called. These copies leave out some clones; in studies compared against another copy, an unresolved V gene accounts for under half, and the cause of the remainder is not known. Clonal size and the V and J genes are those of that table, whereas D and trimming came from the DNA. Across this sample there are under 250,000 clones, with 84% seen only once. Together, the top ten hold around 7.3% of the sample.

Turning to this clone: This clone's antigen is unknown. No much larger clonotype is one base removed from it; base qualities were not supplied.

Each collaborating institution followed its own protocols to collect whole blood in K2EDTA tubes. For TCRbeta analysis, collaborator samples were shipped as frozen whole blood, as isolated PBMCs, or as DNA extracted from either sample type. The chain employs TRBV27 and TRBJ1-1, with 12 bases in between that match TRBD1. The source of this sequence is a woman between 45 and 65 years old with active or convalescent COVID-19. Sequencing was performed on peripheral blood. The DNA sequence is as follows: TGTGCCAGCAGTTTATTCGGGACAGGGGGCCGGAACACTGAAGCTTTCTTT. Its translation is CASSLFGTGGRNTEAFF.